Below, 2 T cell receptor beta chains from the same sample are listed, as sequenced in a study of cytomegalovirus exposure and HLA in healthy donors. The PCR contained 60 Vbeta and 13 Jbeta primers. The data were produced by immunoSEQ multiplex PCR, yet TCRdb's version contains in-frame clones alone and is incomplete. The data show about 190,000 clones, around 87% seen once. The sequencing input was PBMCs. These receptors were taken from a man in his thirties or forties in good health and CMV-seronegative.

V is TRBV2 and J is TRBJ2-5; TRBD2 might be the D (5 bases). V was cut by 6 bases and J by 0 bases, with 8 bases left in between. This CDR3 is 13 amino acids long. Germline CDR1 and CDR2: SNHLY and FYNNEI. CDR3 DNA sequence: TGTGCCAGCAGCCGCGGGTACCAAGAGACCCAGTACTTC. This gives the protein CASSRGYQETQYF.

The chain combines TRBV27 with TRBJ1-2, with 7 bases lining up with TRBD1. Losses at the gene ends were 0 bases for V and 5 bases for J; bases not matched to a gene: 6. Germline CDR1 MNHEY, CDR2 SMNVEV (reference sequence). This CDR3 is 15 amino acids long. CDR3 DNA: TGTGCCAGCAGTTTATCGGCAGGGGGTGGTTATGGCTACACCTTC. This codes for CASSLSAGGGYGYTF.